This entry lists 8 T cell receptor beta chains sequenced from one sample in a study of a mutant IDH1 vaccine in newly diagnosed glioma. Libraries were prepared by immunoSEQ multiplex PCR; TCRdb keeps only in-frame clonotypes and omits some of them. This table holds tens of thousands of clones, roughly 76% found once. Time point given: week 35, safety follow-up. Vaccination comprised doses that each held 300 ug of mutant IDH1 20-mer peptide, plus topical imiquimod. These receptors have no identified antigens. The material was PBMCs, obtained from a glioma patient whose treatment included an IDH1 peptide vaccine. These receptors were collected from a man aged 40-50 years with glioma.

The chain couples TRBV19 to TRBJ2-7; 7 nucleotides line up with TRBD1. The CDR3 is made up of 16 amino acids. V dropped 5 bases and J dropped 3; count of bases not matched to a gene: 13. The V gene's germline CDR1 is LNHDA and CDR2 SQIVND (reference sequence). CDR3 DNA sequence: TGTGCCAGTAGTTTCGCCCCGGGACAGCCACTCTACGAGCAGTACTTC. Residues: CASSFAPGQPLYEQYF. The variable domain in full, with the rest retrieved from reference TRBV19 and TRBJ2-7, is DGGITQSPKYLFRKEGQNVTLSCEQNLNHDAMYWYRQDPGQGLRLIYYSQIVNDFQKGDIAEGYSVSREKKESFPLTVTSAQKNPTAFYLCASSFAPGQPLYEQYFGPGTRLTVT.

The chain combines TRBV19 with TRBJ1-4; weak D call: TRBD1 (6 bases). There are 16 residues in the CDR3. Per the germline V gene, CDR1 is LNHDA and CDR2 is SQIVND (reference sequence). Trimming left V 3 bases short and J 4 bases short, with 15 bases between. The CDR3 sequence: CASSMGTHANNEKLFF. The CDR3 DNA reads TGTGCCAGTAGTATGGGGACACACGCGAATAATGAAAAACTGTTTTTT.

The chain has TRBV5-6 and TRBJ1-2; 8 nucleotides line up with TRBD1. The CDR3 extends over 13 amino acids. CDR1 is SGHDT and CDR2 is YYEEEE in the germline V gene. The ends lost 3 bases at V and 8 bases at J; junction bases unmatched: 6. The CDR3 here is CASSSDRDVGYTF. The DNA for the CDR3 is TGTGCCAGCAGCTCGGACAGGGATGTGGGCTACACCTTC.

This clone was seen only once. This chain connects TRBV11-2 to TRBJ2-7; possibly TRBD2 for D (5 bases). The CDR3 totals 15 residues. Trimming took off 1 base at V and 1 base at J, with 11 bases between the two ends. Germline V CDR1 and CDR2: SGHAT, FQNNGV. This chain's CDR3 is CASSLAGLRSYEQYF. CDR3 bases: TGTGCCAGCAGCTTAGCCGGACTGAGATCCTACGAGCAGTACTTC.

The gene calls are TRBV7-2 and TRBJ2-1, with a weak D call TRBD1 (5 bases). The CDR3 is 14 amino acids. Between the trimmed V and J ends, which lost 2 bases and 9 bases, there was a span of 14 bases. Per germline, CDR1 SGHTA and CDR2 FQGNSA. The CDR3 spells CASSLSQGSSEQFF. In DNA form, the CDR3 reads TGTGCCAGCAGCTTATCCCAGGGAAGTAGTGAGCAGTTCTTC. Using reference TRBV7-2 and TRBJ2-1 for the parts outside the CDR3, the full variable domain is GAGVSQSPSNKVTEKGKDVELRCDPISGHTALYWYRQSLGQGLEFLIYFQGNSAPDKSGLPSDRFSAERTGGSVSTLTIQRTQQEDSAVYLCASSLSQGSSEQFFGPGTRLTVL.

The rearrangement uses TRBV7-9 and TRBJ2-7, with 7 positions matching TRBD1. The germline V gene encodes CDR1 SEHNR and CDR2 FQNEAQ (reference sequence). The CDR3 length is 13 residues. Germline trimming cut 5 bases from V and 2 bases from J; bases unmatched to any gene: 3. The CDR3 DNA reads TGTGCCAGCAGCCCCGACAGGGCCTACGAGCAGTACTTC. As protein: CASSPDRAYEQYF.

CDR3 nucleotide sequence: TGTGCCAGCTCACCGGCCTCTCAAGAGACCCAGTACTTC. This translates into CASSPASQETQYF. The chain couples TRBV18 to TRBJ2-5; no reliable D call. The V gene lost 3 bases and the J gene lost 2 bases, with 7 bases spanning the gap. The CDR3 extends over 13 amino acids. Germline-derived CDR1 and CDR2 are KGHSH and LQKENI.

The chain carries TRBV6-5 and TRBJ2-7; perhaps TRBD1 as D (6 bases). The CDR3 extends over 13 amino acids. In germline, CDR1 is MNHEY, CDR2 SVGAGI. Trimming shortened V by 6 bases and J by 5 bases, and 14 bases separated the two germline ends. In DNA, the CDR3 is TGTGCCAGCAGACCACAGGGATCACACGAGCAGTACTTC. Its translation: CASRPQGSHEQYF.